These T cell receptor beta chains were read from a single sample in a study of CD8 T cells in Susac syndrome. MiXCR was run by TCRdb on the immunoSEQ multiplex PCR reads, yielding one entry per CDR3 protein. The table lists more than 70,000 distinct CDR3 sequences, roughly 90% of them singletons. Material for sequencing was CD8+ T cells from PBMCs. The receptors were gathered from a human donor with multiple sclerosis. Both conserved end residues are part of each CDR3.

j_gene	v_gene	CDR3aa
TRBJ2-3	TRBV6-6	CASSQNGGRVDTQYF
TRBJ2-7	TRBV9	CASSADRGYEQYF
TRBJ1-2	TRBV12-3/TRBV12-4	CASSFWQTYGYTF
TRBJ1-6	TRBV7-9	CASSLGGSPLHF
TRBJ1-1	TRBV6-5	CASSLRANTEAFF
TRBJ1-5	TRBV19	CASSGGLGTNQPQHF
TRBJ1-1	TRBV10-3	CAISDPPGTGGGGTEAFF
TRBJ2-2	TRBV19	CASSMTGELFF
TRBJ1-3	TRBV19	CASSIGGLAGNTIYF
TRBJ2-5	TRBV11-2	CASSLSGTEGTQYF
TRBJ2-1	TRBV12-5	CASGFSGVNEQFF
TRBJ2-1	TRBV20-1	CSARDQAGLASYNEQFF
TRBJ1-3	TRBV21-1	CASSNSRCGTIYF
TRBJ2-2	TRBV6-5	CASSPRGANTGELFF
TRBJ2-6	TRBV3-1	CASSPGGGRGANVLTF
TRBJ1-5	TRBV27	CASSQRGTGNQPQHF
TRBJ1-1	TRBV19	CASSIYDSPMNTEAFF
TRBJ2-3	TRBV4-2	CASSQEDPREDPTDTQYF
TRBJ1-2	TRBV7-9	CASSYAGKIYGYTF
TRBJ2-1	TRBV10-2	CASSEGGSSYNEQFF
TRBJ1-4	TRBV6-5	CASSYSDRKTEKLFF
TRBJ2-3	TRBV9	CASSQSGSSTDTQYF
TRBJ2-7	TRBV5-6	CASRTSTGYYEQYF
TRBJ2-1	TRBV20-1	CSAPGRPRYNEQFF
TRBJ2-1	TRBV19	CASSMDNYNEQFF
TRBJ2-1	TRBV7-3	CASSPGGEVFAPYNEQFF
TRBJ2-1	TRBV27	CASSLYAGDSYNEQFF
TRBJ1-1	TRBV28	CASSFGGEIQRNTEAFF
TRBJ2-7	TRBV10-3	CAISGTAGGSYEQYF
TRBJ1-5	TRBV29-1	CSVGGGNNQPQHF
TRBJ2-7	TRBV7-2	CASSFGQSNYEQYF
TRBJ1-2	TRBV15	CATSRDVGPNYGYTF
TRBJ1-3	TRBV28	CASSLFGWAETENTIYF
TRBJ1-5	TRBV4-1	CASSPEAGYSLQPQHF
TRBJ2-1	TRBV30	CAWSARFRRELDNEQFF
TRBJ2-1	TRBV5-6	CASSLGPSPHNEQFF
TRBJ2-7	TRBV2	CASRGDRATYEQYF
TRBJ2-1	TRBV12-3/TRBV12-4	CASFIGQNEQFF
TRBJ2-7	TRBV4-3	CASSPERASYEQYF
TRBJ2-5	TRBV28	CASSLAQGAGETQYF